The sequence of this T cell receptor (beta chain) was determined in a study of patients and donors after allogeneic stem cell transplantation. This clonotype showed up many times. V was clipped by 5 bases and J by 1 base; unmatched bases: 5. This CDR3 has 15 amino acids. TCRdb re-analysed the RT-PCR reads in MiXCR, keeping a single row per CDR3 protein. The data contain about a million distinct CDR3 sequences, roughly 17% of them singletons. The sequencing input was blood, either unsorted or a sorted T cell fraction (not recorded which). The chain employs TRBV12-3 or TRBV12-4 and TRBJ2-1; 7 nucleotides line up with TRBD2. The clonotype originates from a human donor who was either an allogeneic HSCT recipient or a stem cell or donor lymphocyte infusion donor (not recorded which). It is not recorded whose cells these are; they may come from a transplant donor. As DNA, the CDR3 is TGTGCCAGCAGTGTACCGGGACTATCCTACAATGAGCAGTTCTTC. Translated, it gives CASSVPGLSYNEQFF.